This T cell receptor beta chain was documented in a study of blood T cells in healthy people across ages. CDR3 length equals 16 residues. The V and J ends lost 1 base and 0 bases respectively, with 13 bases between them. In germline, CDR1 is SQVTM, CDR2 ANQGSEA. Donor samples were obtained from healthy Caucasian individuals from Russia, aged about 6 to 90. The amount of total RNA extracted per sample was at least 6 micrograms. The second PCR ran roughly 6 to 11 cycles with a sample-barcoded 5' primer and J-beta primers. TCRdb used MiXCR to reprocess the 5' RACE reads, holding one entry per CDR3 protein. The sample holds 800,000 or so distinct CDR3 sequences, 20% to 25% seen once. In addition, the sample was reused for a study of T cells of mothers and their children. From that paper: Compared with unrelated pairs, related mother-child pairs had slightly higher, non-significant overlap.

This clonotype was obtained from a boy aged 5-17 years in good health. Sample: blood. This chain connects TRBV29-1 to TRBJ2-1; a weak D match, TRBD1 (5 bases). The CDR3 nucleotides are TGCAGCGTTGAAGGGCAGGGAAAGAGCTCCTACAATGAGCAGTTCTTC. Translated: CSVEGQGKSSYNEQFF.